The present T cell receptor beta chain was sequenced within a study of T cell repertoires in cytomegalovirus infection. About this clonotype itself: The antigen is unknown.

J gave up 2 bases and V 0 bases, and 11 bases lay outside the gene matches. This CDR3 is built from 19 residues. The germline gives CDR1 MGHRA, CDR2 YSYEKL. From the reads, TCRdb called clonotypes with MiXCR, one entry per CDR3 protein. The table lists around 540,000 distinct CDR3 sequences, 25% to 35% of them singletons. This TCR was sampled from a human donor in good health (CMV status not recorded). Some clones in this sample may be carry-over from other donors' samples. This chain uses TRBV4-1 with TRBJ2-7; TRBD2 matches at 12 bases. The source was cultured PBMCs, collected from culture after CMV antigen stimulation. CDR3 sequence reads: CASSQERGLAGSSPYEQYV. The DNA of the CDR3 is TGCGCCAGCAGCCAAGAACGGGGACTAGCGGGCTCAAGCCCCTACGAGCAGTACGTC.